This section outlines one TCR beta chain sequence together with its context. This entry comes from a study of cytomegalovirus exposure and HLA in healthy donors. The donors were members of the 120-subject validation cohort (separate from the approximately 650-subject first cohort). Profiling relied on immunoSEQ multiplex PCR, and the TCRdb table lists in-frame clones only, not all of them. The profile shows under 400,000 clones, 75% to 90% of them singletons. This CDR3 comprises 12 residues. V lost 4 bases and J lost 5, with 5 bases in between. CDR1 MNHEY and CDR2 SMNVEV come from the germline V gene (reference sequence).

The sample was PBMCs. This sequence originates from a woman younger than 30 in good health and CMV-seronegative. V and J are TRBV27 and TRBJ2-2; D might be TRBD1 (5 bases). The CDR3 reads CASSYRTGELFF. CDR3 nucleotides: TGTGCCAGCAGTTACAGGACCGGGGAGCTGTTTTTT.